A selection of T cell receptor beta chains follows, all from one sample in a study of cytomegalovirus exposure and HLA in healthy donors. Clones were read by immunoSEQ multiplex PCR, and TCRdb kept only the in-frame ones, dropping some. The sample lists 150,000 to 200,000 clones; about three quarters were seen once. The specimen sequenced was PBMCs. These receptors all come from a woman aged 40-49 years in good health and CMV-seronegative. Each CDR3 is given with its conserved first and last residue. The D gene is left open where the match is weak. For some rows the clone size is stated as once, few or many, or as a class when expanded; others skip it.

>TRBJ2-1|-|-|TRBV19
TGTGCCAGTAGTAATGGGGTAAGGGGGAGAGATGAGCAGTTCTTC
CASSNGVRGRDEQFF
>TRBJ1-1|-|-|TRBV6-6
TGTGCCAGCAGGCCCCAGGGTAACACTGAAGCTTTCTTT
CASRPQGNTEAFF
>TRBJ2-7|-|-|TRBV2
TGTGCCAGCAGGCCTGGGGCGGGATCCTCCTACGAGCAGTACTTC
CASRPGAGSSYEQYF
>TRBJ2-2|-|TRBD2|TRBV5-8
TGTGCCAGCAGCTCAATTAGCGGGAGGTACGGCGGGGAGCTGTTTTTT
CASSSISGRYGGELFF
>TRBJ2-6|-|TRBD1|TRBV7-9
TGTGCCAGCAGCTTAGCACCGGGACAGGGTTCCAACGTCCTGACTTTC
CASSLAPGQGSNVLTF
>TRBJ1-1|-|TRBD1|TRBV9
TGTGCCAGCAGCGCCATTCCCGGGACAGCATTCTCTGAAGCTTTCTTT
CASSAIPGTAFSEAFF
>TRBJ1-1|-|TRBD1|TRBV27
TGTGCCAGCAGTCGACAGGGGTCAAGCACTGAAGCTTTCTTT
CASSRQGSSTEAFF
>TRBJ2-2|-|-|TRBV27
TGTGCCAGCAGTTTACGCCCCCCCGATAGCGGGAACACCGGGGAGCTGTTTTTT
CASSLRPPDSGNTGELFF
>TRBJ2-1|-|-|TRBV9
TGTGCCAGCAGCGTAGTATTGGACTCCAACAATGAGCAGTTCTTC
CASSVVLDSNNEQFF
>TRBJ1-1|-|-|TRBV7-7
TGTGCCAGCAGCTTATCACAGAACACTGAAGCTTTCTTT
CASSLSQNTEAFF
>TRBJ1-4|-|-|TRBV18
TGTGCCAGCTCTGCTAGAACGGTGGCCCCTAATGAAAAACTGTTTTTT
CASSARTVAPNEKLFF
>TRBJ2-5|few|TRBD2|TRBV15
TGTGCCACCAGCAGAGCCGGGACTAGCGGGAGTCCGGAGACCCAGTACTTC
CATSRAGTSGSPETQYF
>TRBJ1-1|-|-|TRBV5-8
TGTGCCAGCAGCTTGACCACAGGGTTGGTAAACACTGAAGCTTTCTTT
CASSLTTGLVNTEAFF
>TRBJ1-2|-|TRBD1|TRBV19
TGTGCCAGTACCACCACAGGGGACGCTCCGGAGGGCTACACCTTC
CASTTTGDAPEGYTF
>TRBJ1-1|once|TRBD1|TRBV10-3
TGTGCCATCAAAGGGACAGTCGACACTGAAGCTTTCTTT
CAIKGTVDTEAFF
>TRBJ2-7|-|-|TRBV4-3
TGCGCCAGCAGCCAAGCGTTACTAGGCGGTTCAGTACAGCAGTACTTC
CASSQALLGGSVQQYF
>TRBJ1-4|-|TRBD1|TRBV19
TGTGCCAGTTCAAACAGGGGGCTCGGGGAAAAACTGTTTTTT
CASSNRGLGEKLFF